These 24 T cell receptor beta chains came from one sample sequenced in a study of shared clonotypes between healthy human individuals. Profiling relied on immunoSEQ multiplex PCR, and the TCRdb table lists in-frame clones only, not all of them. Among over a million clones listed, 96% were seen once. Sequencing was done on a sample of naive CD4+ T cells sorted from blood. Indicated subset: CD45RA+ positively selected. These receptors came from a man younger than 45 in good health.

With respect to this clone: Distinct nucleotide sequences in the sample also encode this CDR3. This chain uses TRBV28 with TRBJ1-5, with D unclear. The CDR3 covers 11 residues. Germline V gene sequence: CDR1 MDHEN, CDR2 SYDVKM. V was shortened by 3 bases and J by 6 bases, with 3 bases between the two germline ends. The CDR3, as DNA: TGTGCCAGCAGTTTGAGTCAGCCCCAGCATTTT. It yields the protein CASSLSQPQHF.

This clone showed up just once. This sequence joins TRBV5-1 and TRBJ2-2, with a weak D call TRBD2 (6 bases). CDR3 length: 15 residues. Germline V gene sequence: CDR1 SGHRS, CDR2 YFSETQ. The V end lost 2 bases, the J end lost 2 bases, and 10 bases lay between the germline ends. CDR3: CASSLHGRNTGELFF. The DNA of the CDR3 is TGCGCCAGCAGCTTACACGGGAGAAACACCGGGGAGCTGTTTTTT.

The chain combines TRBV6-5 with TRBJ2-7; D is unclear. V dropped 0 bases and J dropped 2 bases, with 11 bases sitting between them. This CDR3 is 15 amino acids long. Germline loops: CDR1 MNHEY, CDR2 SVGAGI. In DNA form, the CDR3 reads TGTGCCAGCAGTTACTCCTCTCTAGTGACCTACGAGCAGTACTTC. Protein sequence: CASSYSSLVTYEQYF.

The gene calls are TRBV7-2 and TRBJ2-7, with a weak D call TRBD1 (5 bases). The CDR3 covers 13 residues. Germline values: CDR1 SGHTA, CDR2 FQGNSA. The ends were cut back, 5 bases at V and 2 bases at J, with 10 bases in the middle. The CDR3 loop reads CASSQGNPYEQYF. CDR3 sequence (DNA): TGTGCCAGCAGCCAGGGCAATCCCTACGAGCAGTACTTC.

The chain has TRBV15 and TRBJ2-2; D not resolved. CDR1 and CDR2 (germline): LNHNV, YYDKDF (reference sequence). The CDR3 is 15 residues long. V gave up 0 bases and J gave up 4 bases, with 9 bases separating them. The CDR3 here is CATSRDQFRTGELFF. The DNA for the CDR3 is TGTGCCACCAGCAGAGATCAATTCCGCACCGGGGAGCTGTTTTTT. Filled out from reference TRBV15 and TRBJ2-2, the complete variable domain reads DAMVIQNPRYQVTQFGKPVTLSCSQTLNHNVMYWYQQKSSQAPKLLFHYYDKDFNNEADTPDNFQSRRPNTSFCFLDIRSPGLGDTAMYLCATSRDQFRTGELFFGEGSRLTVL.

The chain couples TRBV5-6 to TRBJ2-7; tentative D call: TRBD2 (7 bases). The V gene's germline CDR1 is SGHDT and CDR2 YYEEEE. The CDR3 spans 13 residues. The V and J ends lost 1 base and 5 bases respectively, with 10 bases between them. CDR3 protein: CASSLWGGNEQYF. Written as DNA, the CDR3 is TGTGCCAGCAGCTTGTGGGGGGGCAACGAGCAGTACTTC.

This chain joins TRBV15 and TRBJ2-2, with no clear D. CDR3 size: 14 residues. Germline V lookup: CDR1 LNHNV, CDR2 YYDKDF (reference sequence). Between the trimmed V and J ends, which lost 0 bases and 6 bases, there was a span of 8 bases. The CDR3 reads CATSRDYGPGELFF. CDR3 nucleotides: TGTGCCACCAGCAGAGATTATGGGCCCGGGGAGCTGTTTTTT.

The rearrangement links TRBV7-2 to TRBJ1-1; TRBD1 matches 7 bases. The germline CDR1 and CDR2 sequences are SGHTA and FQGNSA. Unmatched junction bases numbered 13, after V lost 1 base and J lost 11 bases. There are 15 residues in the CDR3. This CDR3 reads CASSLVGTGERSAFF. The CDR3 DNA follows: TGTGCCAGCAGCTTAGTGGGTACAGGGGAAAGATCGGCTTTCTTT.

The V gene is TRBV5-4, the J gene TRBJ2-5; no definite D call. Germline V gene lookup returns CDR1 SGHNT and CDR2 YYREEE (reference sequence). Trimming took off 4 bases at V and 2 bases at J, with 12 bases between the two ends. The CDR3 runs 14 residues. The CDR3 nucleotides read TGTGCCAGCAGCGAGAAATCTGGGCAAGAGACCCAGTACTTC. Its translation is CASSEKSGQETQYF.

V gene TRBV5-1 combines with J gene TRBJ2-7; D remains ambiguous. Germline V gives CDR1 SGHRS, CDR2 YFSETQ. The CDR3 is made up of 14 amino acids. The V end was cut by 2 bases, the J end by 5 bases, with 14 bases between. This CDR3 reads CASSFIQEGNEQYF. CDR3 nucleotides: TGCGCCAGCAGCTTTATCCAAGAAGGAAACGAGCAGTACTTC.

The V and J genes are TRBV4-1 and TRBJ2-7; a possible D gene is TRBD2 (5 bases). This CDR3 is built from 15 residues. The V end was cut by 1 base, the J end by 0 bases, with 10 bases between. Looked up from germline, CDR1 is MGHRA and CDR2 is YSYEKL. CDR3 bases: TGCGCCAGCAGCCAAGTCCCGGGGAGCTCCTACGAGCAGTACTTC. This codes for CASSQVPGSSYEQYF.

This sequence joins TRBV4-1 and TRBJ2-1, with 10 nucleotides matching TRBD2. CDR3 length equals 16 residues. Trimming at V came to 6 bases and at J to 8 bases, leaving 13 bases not matched to a gene. Germline V gene lookup returns CDR1 MGHRA and CDR2 YSYEKL. The CDR3: CASRPSILAGVYEQFF. In DNA, the CDR3 is TGCGCCAGCAGACCAAGTATTCTAGCGGGAGTGTATGAGCAGTTCTTC.

This chain connects TRBV13 to TRBJ2-6, with a tentative D call TRBD1 (6 bases). Germline assignment: CDR1 PRHDT and CDR2 FYEKMQ (reference sequence). The CDR3 runs to 21 residues. Trimming left V 2 bases short and J 0 bases short, with 23 bases between. CDR3: CASSLIHRRTVARSGANVLTF. CDR3 bases: TGTGCCAGCAGCTTAATCCACCGGAGGACAGTAGCTCGCTCTGGGGCCAACGTCCTGACTTTC. Complete variable domain (other parts from reference TRBV13 and TRBJ2-6): AAGVIQSPRHLIKEKRETATLKCYPIPRHDTVYWYQQGPGQDPQFLISFYEKMQSDKGSIPDRFSAQQFSDYHSELNMSSLELGDSALYFCASSLIHRRTVARSGANVLTFGAGSRLTVL.

The chain employs TRBV5-4 and TRBJ2-7, with D tentatively TRBD1 (5 bases). This CDR3 has 14 residues. The germline V gene has CDR1 SGHNT and CDR2 YYREEE (reference sequence). V gave up 0 bases and J gave up 7 bases, with 14 bases separating them. The CDR3 coding sequence is TGTGCCAGCAGCTTGGGCAGGGATCTTGGGGAGCAGTACTTC. It yields the protein CASSLGRDLGEQYF.

This clone occurred once. J is TRBJ1-5 and V is TRBV7-2, with D tentatively TRBD1 (5 bases). Germline lookup yields CDR1 SGHTA and CDR2 FQGNSA. The CDR3 loop spans 16 amino acids. Trimming cost V 1 base and J 0 bases, with 10 bases left between them. The CDR3 reads CASSLVAGLSNQPQHF. In DNA form, the CDR3 reads TGTGCCAGCAGCTTAGTGGCAGGGCTTAGCAATCAGCCCCAGCATTTT.

This chain joins TRBV6-1 and TRBJ1-1; D remains ambiguous. V gave up 6 bases and J gave up 1 base, with 9 bases separating them. CDR1 is MNHNS and CDR2 is SASEGT in the germline V gene. This CDR3 spans 13 amino acids. The CDR3 region has the DNA TGTGCCAGCAGGACTGGACGGAACACTGAAGCTTTCTTT. Translation: CASRTGRNTEAFF.

The J gene is TRBJ2-7, the V gene TRBV18, with 10 bases identical to TRBD2. With V trimmed by 6 bases and J by 4 bases, 6 bases remained unmatched. The CDR3 length is 14 residues. The germline V gene encodes CDR1 KGHSH and CDR2 LQKENI. The CDR3, as DNA: TGTGCCAGCTCCCCAGCGGGAGGGCGTTACGAGCAGTACTTC. Amino acid sequence: CASSPAGGRYEQYF.

V is TRBV5-6 and J is TRBJ2-2; no firm D call. The germline gives CDR1 SGHDT, CDR2 YYEEEE. V shed 7 bases and J shed 8 bases, with 21 bases lying between them. There are 15 residues in the CDR3. In nucleotides, the CDR3 is TGTGCCAGCCGGCCCACCCCGCTAGACGGAGGGGAGCTGTTTTTT. The encoded protein is CASRPTPLDGGELFF.

The J gene is TRBJ2-3, the V gene TRBV4-1; maybe TRBD1 (6 bases). Germline V CDR1 and CDR2: MGHRA, YSYEKL. The CDR3 sequence is 15 residues long. The V gene lost 5 bases and the J gene lost 0 bases, with 12 bases spanning the gap. DNA for the CDR3: TGCGCCAGCAGCAGACAGGTTGCAAGCACAGATACGCAGTATTTT. Residues: CASSRQVASTDTQYF.

The chain uses TRBV6-6 and TRBJ1-2, with a possible D match to TRBD1 (5 bases). Trimming shortened V by 5 bases and J by 7 bases, and 11 bases separated the two germline ends. The CDR3 has 12 amino acids. Germline lookup yields CDR1 MNHNY and CDR2 SVGAGI (reference sequence). This CDR3 is CASSPGGTGYTF. CDR3 DNA sequence: TGTGCCAGCAGTCCGGGGGGGACTGGCTACACCTTC.

V gene TRBV6-1 combines with J gene TRBJ1-1; 11 bases are shared with TRBD1. Trimming took 3 bases from V and 7 from J; bases not matched to a gene: 1. This CDR3 comprises 13 residues. CDR1 is MNHNS, CDR2 SASEGT, per germline. Written as DNA, the CDR3 is TGTGCCAGCAGTGAGGGACAGGGGGATGAAGCTTTCTTT. It encodes CASSEGQGDEAFF.

The chain combines TRBV18 with TRBJ2-7, with 11 bases that match TRBD2. Germline V CDR1 and CDR2: KGHSH, LQKENI. There are 15 residues in the CDR3. With V trimmed by 3 bases and J by 5 bases, 6 bases remained unmatched. For the CDR3, the DNA is TGTGCCAGCTCACCCCCTAGCGGGAGGCTCGACGAGCAGTACTTC. This gives the protein CASSPPSGRLDEQYF.

A word on this clone: The sample holds other DNA sequences that translate to the same CDR3. The J gene is TRBJ2-5, the V gene TRBV7-2; maybe TRBD1 (5 bases). V lost 2 bases to trimming and J lost 0 bases, with 7 bases between them. Germline V lookup: CDR1 SGHTA, CDR2 FQGNSA. The CDR3 runs 14 residues. CDR3 residues: CASSLRGYQETQYF. The DNA for the CDR3 is TGTGCCAGCAGCTTAAGGGGATACCAAGAGACCCAGTACTTC.

The rearrangement uses TRBV19 and TRBJ2-1; 10 bases align to TRBD1. In germline, CDR1 is LNHDA, CDR2 SQIVND (reference sequence). Trimming took 6 bases from V and 7 from J; bases not matched to a gene: 9. The CDR3 consists of 15 residues. The CDR3 bases are TGTGCCAGTAGCCACAGGCGGGACAGGGGTAATGAGCAGTTCTTC. Translation: CASSHRRDRGNEQFF. Full variable domain (missing parts from reference TRBV19 and TRBJ2-1): DGGITQSPKYLFRKEGQNVTLSCEQNLNHDAMYWYRQDPGQGLRLIYYSQIVNDFQKGDIAEGYSVSREKKESFPLTVTSAQKNPTAFYLCASSHRRDRGNEQFFGPGTRLTVL.